The present TCR beta chain was sequenced within a study of T-cell memory formation after mild COVID-19. Only a few counts were recorded for this clonotype. MiXCR was run by TCRdb on the 5' RACE reads, yielding one entry per CDR3 protein. The data hold 250,000 to 350,000 distinct CDR3 sequences, with over 11% observed a single time. With 0 bases clipped from V and 5 bases from J, the junction kept 0 bases outside the gene matches. This CDR3 has 14 residues. Germline V lookup: CDR1 LGHNA, CDR2 YSLEER. The chain joins TRBV4-3 to TRBJ2-2; 7 positions agree with TRBD2. The source material was PBMCs or a T cell subset sorted from them (not recorded which). This sequence was found in a man aged 18 to 29 who had mild COVID-19 (a few samples of this study predate the infection). Cell type and time point are not known. The CDR3 bases are TGCGCCAGCAGCCAAGAGGGGGGGACCGGGGAGCTGTTTTTT. It translates to CASSQEGGTGELFF.